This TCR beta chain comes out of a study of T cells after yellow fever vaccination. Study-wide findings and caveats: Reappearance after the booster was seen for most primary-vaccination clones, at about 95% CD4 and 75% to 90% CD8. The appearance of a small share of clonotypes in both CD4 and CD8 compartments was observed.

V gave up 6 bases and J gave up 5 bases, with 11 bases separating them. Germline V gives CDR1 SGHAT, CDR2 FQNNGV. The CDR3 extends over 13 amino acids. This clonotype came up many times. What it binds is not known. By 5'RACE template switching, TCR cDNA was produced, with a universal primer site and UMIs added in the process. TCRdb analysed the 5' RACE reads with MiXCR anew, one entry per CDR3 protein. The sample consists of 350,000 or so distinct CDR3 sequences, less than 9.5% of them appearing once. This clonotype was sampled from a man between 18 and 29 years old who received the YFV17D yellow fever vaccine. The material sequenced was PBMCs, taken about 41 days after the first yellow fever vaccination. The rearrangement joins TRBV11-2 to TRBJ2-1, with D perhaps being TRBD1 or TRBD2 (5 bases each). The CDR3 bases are TGTGCCAGCAGTTTGGGACGGAACAATGAGCAGTTCTTC. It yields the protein CASSLGRNNEQFF.